The 21 T cell receptor beta chains presented below share a single source sample, sequenced in a study of blood T cell repertoires in COVID-19. Only in-frame clones appear in the TCRdb table, and some are missing; sequencing was by immunoSEQ multiplex PCR. The sample holds under 150,000 clones; more than 70% are singletons and the top ten take about 1.5%. Sequencing input: peripheral blood. These receptors were obtained from a man aged 55 to 69 with acute or convalescent COVID-19.

The chain has TRBV10-1 and TRBJ1-3; a possible D gene is TRBD1 (5 bases). The V end was cut by 2 bases, the J end by 0 bases, with 8 bases between. The CDR3 is 15 residues long. The germline V gene has CDR1 WNHNN and CDR2 SYGVQD (reference sequence). The CDR3 coding sequence is TGCGCCAGCAGTGAGGACAGCAGCTCTGGAAACACCATATATTTT. Translated, it gives CASSEDSSSGNTIYF.

The chain combines TRBV11-2 with TRBJ2-7, with a weak D call TRBD1 (6 bases). Trimming pared 1 base from V and 6 bases from J, leaving 19 bases between. From germline, CDR1 is SGHAT and CDR2 FQNNGV. The CDR3 extends over 16 amino acids. As DNA, the CDR3 is TGTGCCAGCAGCTTAGGGGGTGCGAGACAAGGGGGCGAGCAGTACTTC. Protein sequence: CASSLGGARQGGEQYF.

This clone occurred a few times. The V gene is TRBV7-3, the J gene TRBJ2-5; 7 nucleotides align to TRBD2. V shed 2 bases and J 5 bases; nucleotides not matched to a gene: 8. The CDR3 runs 15 residues. Germline CDR1 is SGHTA and CDR2 is FQGTGA. CDR3 sequence: CASSLSTGGLETQYF. The CDR3 region has the DNA TGTGCCAGCAGCTTATCCACGGGGGGTTTGGAGACCCAGTACTTC.

This chain joins TRBV6-5 and TRBJ2-5; TRBD1 matches at 10 bases. V lost 6 bases to trimming and J lost 6 bases; unmatched junction nucleotides: 1. The CDR3 is made up of 12 amino acids. Germline V gene sequence: CDR1 MNHEY, CDR2 SVGAGI. In DNA form, the CDR3 reads TGTGCCAGCAGGGGACAGGGGCAGACCCAGTACTTC. Protein: CASRGQGQTQYF.

The V and J genes are TRBV6-5 and TRBJ1-1; D is unresolved. Germline values: CDR1 MNHEY, CDR2 SVGAGI. This CDR3 region has 14 residues. Trimming cost V 6 bases and J 0 bases, with 11 bases left between them. Here the CDR3 DNA reads TGTGCCAGCAGGAAGAGGGTGGTGAACACTGAAGCTTTCTTT. It specifies CASRKRVVNTEAFF.

The chain uses TRBV5-6 and TRBJ2-4, with 7 bases that match TRBD2. Germline CDR1 SGHDT, CDR2 YYEEEE. The ends lost 0 bases at V and 6 bases at J; junction bases unmatched: 12. The CDR3 runs 17 residues. The CDR3 DNA reads as TGTGCCAGCAGCTTGGGGCGGGGGAGGAGTGACGGAAACATTCAGTACTTC. Protein sequence: CASSLGRGRSDGNIQYF.

This rearrangement joins TRBV10-2 to TRBJ2-3, with 8 nucleotides matching TRBD2. V lost 3 bases and J lost 6; bases outside the gene matches: 8. The germline V gene has CDR1 WSHSY and CDR2 SAAADI. CDR3 size: 15 residues. CDR3 protein: CASSEPAGVSDTQYF. For the CDR3, the DNA is TGCGCCAGCAGTGAACCAGCGGGAGTATCGGATACGCAGTATTTT.

The chain employs TRBV5-6 and TRBJ2-5; TRBD1 agrees at 9 bases. Germline V gene lookup returns CDR1 SGHDT and CDR2 YYEEEE. The CDR3 contains 15 residues. V lost 1 base and J lost 5; bases outside the gene matches: 6. CDR3 amino acids: CASSLRGQGRETQYF. The CDR3, as DNA: TGTGCCAGCAGCTTGAGAGGACAGGGGCGGGAGACCCAGTACTTC. The whole variable domain, filled in from reference TRBV5-6 and TRBJ2-5, reads DAGVTQSPTHLIKTRGQQVTLRCSPKSGHDTVSWYQQALGQGPQFIFQYYEEEERQRGNFPDRFSGHQFPNYSSELNVNALLLGDSALYLCASSLRGQGRETQYFGPGTRLLVL.

V usage is TRBV21-1 and J usage is TRBJ2-1; the tabulated D call, TRBD2, remains unverified against the DNA. TRBV21-1 is designated a pseudogene. The CDR3 extends over 17 amino acids. CDR3 nucleotides: TGTGCCAGCAGCAAATCCCCCTCGGGAAGCCCCACAAATGAGCAGTTCTTC. It translates to CASSKSPSGSPTNEQFF.

The chain joins TRBV12-5 to TRBJ2-7; possibly TRBD1 for D (6 bases). Trimming took 0 bases from V and 7 from J, leaving 13 bases between them. The CDR3 has 14 residues. CDR1 and CDR2 (germline): LGHNT, FRNRAP. CDR3 loop: CASGLVGGPGEQYF. The CDR3, as DNA: TGTGCTAGTGGTTTGGTAGGGGGACCGGGAGAGCAGTACTTC.

The V call is TRBV18, the J call TRBJ2-5; D is perhaps TRBD1 (5 bases). The CDR3 extends over 13 amino acids. From germline, CDR1 is KGHSH and CDR2 LQKENI. The V and J ends lost 2 bases and 5 bases respectively, with 9 bases between them. The CDR3 spells CASSPMKGETQYF. CDR3 coding DNA: TGTGCCAGCTCACCAATGAAGGGGGAGACCCAGTACTTC.

This clone was recorded only once. The chain recombines TRBV7-9 with TRBJ1-2, with 7 bases fitting TRBD1. The germline gives CDR1 SEHNR, CDR2 FQNEAQ (reference sequence). The CDR3 loop spans 13 amino acids. After removal of 9 bases from V and 2 bases from J, the junction contained 6 bases not matched to a gene. The CDR3 DNA reads as TGTGCCAGTGAACAGGGGCGCAACTATGGCTACACCTTC. Translation: CASEQGRNYGYTF.

The chain recombines TRBV7-3 with TRBJ2-3; D is undetermined. CDR1 is SGHTA, CDR2 FQGTGA, per germline. V lost 2 bases to trimming and J lost 1 base, with 4 bases between them. The CDR3 spans 13 residues. CDR3 loop: CASSLLGTDTQYF. The CDR3 DNA reads TGTGCCAGCAGCTTACTCGGCACAGATACGCAGTATTTT.

This clone occurred once. J is TRBJ2-5 and V is TRBV6-6; possible D gene TRBD2, 6 bases. This CDR3 contains 15 residues. V lost 0 bases and J lost 5, with 13 bases in between. CDR1 is MNHNY and CDR2 is SVGAGI in the germline V gene (reference sequence). This CDR3 is CASSYSMRGRETQYF. The CDR3 DNA reads TGTGCCAGCAGTTACTCGATGCGGGGAAGGGAGACCCAGTACTTC.

Many counts were recorded for this clone. The chain uses TRBV7-2 and TRBJ2-2; 11 nucleotides line up with TRBD1. Losses at the gene ends were 4 bases for V and 3 bases for J; bases not matched to a gene: 1. Germline assignment: CDR1 SGHTA and CDR2 FQGNSA. The CDR3 is 15 residues long. CDR3 bases: TGTGCCAGCAGCTGGACAGGGGGCGACACCGGGGAGCTGTTTTTT. Its translation is CASSWTGGDTGELFF.

This chain joins TRBV28 and TRBJ1-6, with D perhaps matching TRBD1 (5 bases). V was clipped by 2 bases and J by 0 bases, with 8 bases between them. This CDR3 is 16 amino acids long. Germline assignment: CDR1 MDHEN and CDR2 SYDVKM. DNA for the CDR3: TGTGCCAGCAGTTTAGCAGGGTCCTCCTATAATTCACCCCTCCACTTT. It translates to CASSLAGSSYNSPLHF.

V gene TRBV7-7 combines with J gene TRBJ2-3; D possibly corresponds to TRBD2 (6 bases). The V gene's germline CDR1 is SSHAT and CDR2 FNYEAQ (reference sequence). Between the trimmed V and J ends, which lost 1 base and 5 bases, there was a span of 13 bases. CDR3 length: 15 amino acids. CDR3 bases: TGTGCCAGCAGCTTAGGTGGAGGGATTGGAGATACGCAGTATTTT. This encodes CASSLGGGIGDTQYF.

The rearrangement uses TRBV7-2 and TRBJ2-3; possibly TRBD2 for D (7 bases). The CDR3 sequence is 16 residues long. Trimming took off 5 bases at V and 7 bases at J, with 22 bases between the two ends. Germline values: CDR1 SGHTA, CDR2 FQGNSA. CDR3 amino acids: CASSPRGGGAWNTQYF. CDR3 coding DNA: TGTGCCAGCAGCCCACGTGGAGGGGGGGCGTGGAATACGCAGTATTTT.

This clone was seen only a few times. The chain recombines TRBV5-1 with TRBJ2-3; 11 bases are shared with TRBD1. Trimming at V came to 1 base and at J to 4 bases, leaving 5 bases not matched to a gene. There are 16 residues in the CDR3. Germline loops: CDR1 SGHRS, CDR2 YFSETQ. The CDR3 spells CASSLQGQGASDTQYF. The CDR3 DNA reads as TGCGCCAGCAGCTTGCAAGGACAGGGGGCTTCAGATACGCAGTATTTT.

The chain carries TRBV5-1 and TRBJ1-2; D perhaps matches TRBD1 (5 bases). Germline values: CDR1 SGHRS, CDR2 YFSETQ. CDR3 size: 15 residues. V was cut by 4 bases and J by 5 bases, with 18 bases left in between. DNA of the CDR3: TGCGCCAGCAGCCCAACAAAGGGGTCTCCGTATGGCTACACCTTC. This encodes CASSPTKGSPYGYTF.

The V and J genes are TRBV6-2 or TRBV6-3 and TRBJ1-5, with 7 bases identical to TRBD1. Looked up from germline, CDR1 is MNHEY and CDR2 is SVGEGT. The CDR3 consists of 11 residues. V was pared by 6 bases and J by 11 bases, with 4 bases of the junction left unmatched. The CDR3 coding sequence is TGTGCCAGCAGCCTCAGGGGGGCCCAGCATTTT. Translating it yields CASSLRGAQHF.